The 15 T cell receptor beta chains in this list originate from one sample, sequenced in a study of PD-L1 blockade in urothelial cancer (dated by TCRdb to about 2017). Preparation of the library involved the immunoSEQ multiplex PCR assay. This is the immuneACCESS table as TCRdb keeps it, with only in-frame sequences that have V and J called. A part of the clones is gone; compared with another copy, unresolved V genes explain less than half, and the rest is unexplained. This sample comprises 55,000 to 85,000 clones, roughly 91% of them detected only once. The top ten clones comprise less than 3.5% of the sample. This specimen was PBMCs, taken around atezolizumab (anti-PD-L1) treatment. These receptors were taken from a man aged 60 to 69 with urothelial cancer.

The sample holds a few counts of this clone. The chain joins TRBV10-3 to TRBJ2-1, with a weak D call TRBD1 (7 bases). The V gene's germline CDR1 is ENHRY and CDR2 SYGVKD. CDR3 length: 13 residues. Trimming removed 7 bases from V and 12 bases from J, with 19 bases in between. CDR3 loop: CAITEGQEGGQFF. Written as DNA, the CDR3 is TGTGCCATCACTGAAGGACAGGAGGGAGGGCAGTTCTTC.

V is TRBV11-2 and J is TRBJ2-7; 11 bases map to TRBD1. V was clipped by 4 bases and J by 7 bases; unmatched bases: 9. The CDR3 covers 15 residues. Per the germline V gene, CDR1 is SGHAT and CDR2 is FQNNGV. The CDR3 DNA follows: TGTGCCAGCAGCTGGGGAGGACAGGGGGCGGGGGAGCAGTACTTC. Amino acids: CASSWGGQGAGEQYF. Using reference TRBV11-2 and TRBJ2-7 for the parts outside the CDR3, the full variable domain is EAGVAQSPRYKIIEKRQSVAFWCNPISGHATLYWYQQILGQGPKLLIQFQNNGVVDDSQLPKDRFSAERLKGVDSTLKIQPAKLEDSAVYLCASSWGGQGAGEQYFGPGTRLTVT.

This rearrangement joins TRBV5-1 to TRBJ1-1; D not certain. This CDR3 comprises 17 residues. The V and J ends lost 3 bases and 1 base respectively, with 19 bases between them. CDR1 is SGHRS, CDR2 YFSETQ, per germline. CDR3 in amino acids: CASSYRSLSDSNTEAFF. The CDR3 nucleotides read TGCGCCAGCAGCTACCGGAGCCTATCCGATTCGAACACTGAAGCTTTCTTT.

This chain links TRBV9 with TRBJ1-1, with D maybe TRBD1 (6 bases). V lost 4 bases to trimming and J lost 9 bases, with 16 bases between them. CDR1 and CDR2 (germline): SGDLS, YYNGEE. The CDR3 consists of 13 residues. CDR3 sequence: CASSNDPQGKAFF. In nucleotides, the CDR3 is TGTGCCAGCAGCAACGATCCTCAGGGGAAAGCTTTCTTT.

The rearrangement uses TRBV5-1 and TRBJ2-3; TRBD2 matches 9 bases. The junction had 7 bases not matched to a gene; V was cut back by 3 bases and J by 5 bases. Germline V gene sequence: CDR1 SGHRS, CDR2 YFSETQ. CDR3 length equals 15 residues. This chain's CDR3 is CASSYLAGEVDTQYF. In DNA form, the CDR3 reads TGCGCCAGCAGCTACTTAGCGGGAGAGGTAGATACGCAGTATTTT.

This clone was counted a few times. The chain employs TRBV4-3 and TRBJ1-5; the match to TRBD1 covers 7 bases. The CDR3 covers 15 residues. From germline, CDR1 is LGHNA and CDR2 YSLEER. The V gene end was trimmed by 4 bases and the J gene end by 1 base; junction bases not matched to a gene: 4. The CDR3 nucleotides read TGCGCCAGCAGCCGTTACAGGGGAAGCAATCAGCCCCAGCATTTT. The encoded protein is CASSRYRGSNQPQHF.

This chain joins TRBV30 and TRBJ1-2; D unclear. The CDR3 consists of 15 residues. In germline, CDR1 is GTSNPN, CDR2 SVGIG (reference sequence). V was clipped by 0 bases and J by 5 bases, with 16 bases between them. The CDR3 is CAWSVLSPGKYGYTF. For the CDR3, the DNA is TGTGCCTGGAGTGTGTTGTCTCCTGGCAAGTATGGCTACACCTTC.

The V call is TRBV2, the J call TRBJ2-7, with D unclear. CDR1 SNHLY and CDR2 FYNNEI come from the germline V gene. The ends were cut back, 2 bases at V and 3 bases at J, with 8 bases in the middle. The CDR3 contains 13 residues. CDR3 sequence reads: CASSEWASYEQYF. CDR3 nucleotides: TGTGCCAGCAGTGAATGGGCCAGCTACGAGCAGTACTTC.

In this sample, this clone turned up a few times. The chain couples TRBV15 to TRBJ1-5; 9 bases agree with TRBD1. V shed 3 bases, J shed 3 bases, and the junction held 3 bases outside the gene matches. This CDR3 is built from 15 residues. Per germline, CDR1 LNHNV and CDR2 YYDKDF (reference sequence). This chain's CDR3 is CATSRDRGNNQPQHF. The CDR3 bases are TGTGCCACCAGCAGGGACAGGGGTAACAATCAGCCCCAGCATTTT.

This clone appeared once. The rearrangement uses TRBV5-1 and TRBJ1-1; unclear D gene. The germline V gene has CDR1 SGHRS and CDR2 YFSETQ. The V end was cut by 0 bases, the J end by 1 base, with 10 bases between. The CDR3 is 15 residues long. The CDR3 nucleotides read TGCGCCAGCAGCTTGGCAGGTACGAAGAACACTGAAGCTTTCTTT. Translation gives CASSLAGTKNTEAFF.

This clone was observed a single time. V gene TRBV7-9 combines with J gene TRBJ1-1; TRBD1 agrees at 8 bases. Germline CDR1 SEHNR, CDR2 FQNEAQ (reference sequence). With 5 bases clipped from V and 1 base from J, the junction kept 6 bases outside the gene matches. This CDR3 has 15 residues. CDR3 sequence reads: CASSPRTGKNTEAFF. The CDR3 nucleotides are TGTGCCAGCAGCCCCCGGACAGGGAAGAACACTGAAGCTTTCTTT.

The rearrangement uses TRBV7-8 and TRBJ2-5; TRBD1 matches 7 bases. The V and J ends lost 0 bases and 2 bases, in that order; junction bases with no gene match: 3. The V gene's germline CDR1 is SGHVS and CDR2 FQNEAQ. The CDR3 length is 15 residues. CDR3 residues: CASSLAGQVQETQYF. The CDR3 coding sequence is TGTGCCAGCAGCTTAGCCGGACAGGTTCAAGAGACCCAGTACTTC.

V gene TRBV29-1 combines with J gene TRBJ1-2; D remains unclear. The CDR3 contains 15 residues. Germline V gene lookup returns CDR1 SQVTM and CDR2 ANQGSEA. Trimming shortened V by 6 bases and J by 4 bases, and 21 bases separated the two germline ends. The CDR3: CSVGPSQAGIYGYTF. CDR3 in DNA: TGCAGCGTGGGCCCCTCTCAGGCCGGCATCTATGGCTACACCTTC.

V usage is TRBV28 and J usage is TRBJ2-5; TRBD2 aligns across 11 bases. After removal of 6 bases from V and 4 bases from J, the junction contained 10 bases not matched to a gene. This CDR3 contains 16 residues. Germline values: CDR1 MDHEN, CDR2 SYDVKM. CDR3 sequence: CASRTLAGGPRETQYF. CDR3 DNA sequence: TGTGCCAGCAGGACATTAGCGGGAGGGCCGAGAGAGACCCAGTACTTC.

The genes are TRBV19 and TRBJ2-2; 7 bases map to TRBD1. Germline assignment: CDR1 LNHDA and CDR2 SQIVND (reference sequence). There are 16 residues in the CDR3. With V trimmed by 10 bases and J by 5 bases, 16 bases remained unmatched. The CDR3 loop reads CATRDRERVRTGELFF. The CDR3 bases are TGTGCCACTCGAGACAGGGAGAGAGTGAGGACCGGGGAGCTGTTTTTT.